This T cell receptor (beta chain) is from a study of blood T cell repertoires in COVID-19. V lost 3 bases and J 7 bases, leaving 9 bases between the germline ends. The CDR3 has 12 amino acids. CDR1 is MNHEY and CDR2 is SMNVEV in the germline V gene (reference sequence). In the original processing: Nucleated cell counts were estimated from reference gene primer amplification. Clones were read by immunoSEQ multiplex PCR, and TCRdb kept only the in-frame ones, dropping some. D and trimming were read from the DNA, whereas the V and J calls and clone size are those reported in that table. The repertoire holds 240,000 or so clones, with 87% as singletons.

This sequence originates from a man aged 55 to 70 who had recovered from COVID-19. The gene calls are TRBV27 and TRBJ1-1; D not resolved. Sequenced material: peripheral blood. The CDR3 region is CASSFYGDEAFF. The CDR3 DNA is TGTGCCAGCAGTTTTTACGGAGATGAAGCTTTCTTT.